This paragraph reports one T cell receptor (beta chain). This specimen belongs to a study of blood T cell repertoires in COVID-19. Study background: Specimens from acute and convalescent COVID-19 originated in the United States, Italy and Spain. Nucleic acid was either cDNA or gDNA, and it came from T cells, B-cell-depleted T cells, or PBMCs.

Trimming took 7 bases from V and 0 from J, leaving 15 bases between them. This CDR3 spans 15 amino acids. CDR1 is MNHEY and CDR2 is SVGAGI in the germline V gene. Per the authors' pipeline: Amplification from reference gene primers served as the basis for estimated nucleated cell counts. Measured with immunoSEQ multiplex PCR; TCRdb has only the in-frame clones, and not every one. V, J and clone size are taken as reported in that table, and D and trimming were inferred from the DNA itself. This sample has more than 90,000 clones; about 83% occur once, and the top ten carry about 6.8%. Sequencing was carried out using peripheral blood. The TCR sequence derives from a man aged 70 or older with acute or convalescent COVID-19. The chain uses TRBV6-5 and TRBJ2-5, with a weak D call TRBD2 (6 bases). CDR3 DNA sequence: TGTGCCAGCAATAAAGGACTACTGAACCAAGAGACCCAGTACTTC. It is translated as CASNKGLLNQETQYF.